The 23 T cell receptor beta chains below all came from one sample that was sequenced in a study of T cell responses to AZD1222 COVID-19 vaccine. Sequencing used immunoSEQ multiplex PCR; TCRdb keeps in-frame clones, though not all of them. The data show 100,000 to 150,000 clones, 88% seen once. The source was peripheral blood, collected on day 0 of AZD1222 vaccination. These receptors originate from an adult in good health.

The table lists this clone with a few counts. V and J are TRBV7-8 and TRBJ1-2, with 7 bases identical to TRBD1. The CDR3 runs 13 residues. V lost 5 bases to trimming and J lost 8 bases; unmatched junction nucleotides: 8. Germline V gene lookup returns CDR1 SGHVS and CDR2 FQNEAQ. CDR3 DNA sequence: TGTGCCAGCAGCGAGGACAGGCGGGGCGGCTACACCTTC. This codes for CASSEDRRGGYTF. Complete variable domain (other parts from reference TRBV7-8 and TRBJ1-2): GAGVSQSPRYKVAKRGQDVALRCDPISGHVSLFWYQQALGQGPEFLTYFQNEAQLDKSGLPSDRFFAERPEGSVSTLKIQRTQQEDSAVYLCASSEDRRGGYTFGSGTRLTVV.

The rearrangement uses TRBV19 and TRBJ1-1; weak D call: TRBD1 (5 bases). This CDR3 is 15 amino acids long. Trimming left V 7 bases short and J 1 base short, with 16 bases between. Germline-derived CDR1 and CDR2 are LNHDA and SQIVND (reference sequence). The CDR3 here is CASMALGTGNTEAFF. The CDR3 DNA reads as TGTGCCAGTATGGCCCTTGGGACGGGGAACACTGAAGCTTTCTTT.

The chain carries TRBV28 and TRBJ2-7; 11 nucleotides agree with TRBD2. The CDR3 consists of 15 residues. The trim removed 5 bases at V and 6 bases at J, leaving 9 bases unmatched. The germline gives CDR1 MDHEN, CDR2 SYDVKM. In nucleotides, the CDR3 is TGTGCCAGCAGTCCCGGGACTAGCGGATCGCTCGAGCAGTACTTC. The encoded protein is CASSPGTSGSLEQYF.

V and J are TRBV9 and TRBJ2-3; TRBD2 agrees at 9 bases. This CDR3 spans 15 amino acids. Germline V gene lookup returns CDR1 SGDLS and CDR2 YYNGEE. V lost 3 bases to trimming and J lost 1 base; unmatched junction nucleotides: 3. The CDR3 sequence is CASSDRLAGTDTQYF. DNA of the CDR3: TGTGCCAGCAGCGACCGACTAGCGGGCACAGATACGCAGTATTTT.

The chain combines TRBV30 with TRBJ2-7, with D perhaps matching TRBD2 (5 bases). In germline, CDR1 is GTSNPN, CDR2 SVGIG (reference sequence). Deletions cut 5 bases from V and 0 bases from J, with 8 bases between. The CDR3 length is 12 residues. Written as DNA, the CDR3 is TGTGCCTGGGCTCGGGACTCCTACGAGCAGTACTTC. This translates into CAWARDSYEQYF.

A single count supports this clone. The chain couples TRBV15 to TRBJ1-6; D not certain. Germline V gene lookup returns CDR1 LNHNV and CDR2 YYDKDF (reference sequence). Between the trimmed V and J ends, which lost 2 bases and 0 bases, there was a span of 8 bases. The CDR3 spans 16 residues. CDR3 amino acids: CATSRSPGSYNSPLHF. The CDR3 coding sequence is TGTGCCACCAGCAGATCACCGGGCTCCTATAATTCACCCCTCCACTTT.

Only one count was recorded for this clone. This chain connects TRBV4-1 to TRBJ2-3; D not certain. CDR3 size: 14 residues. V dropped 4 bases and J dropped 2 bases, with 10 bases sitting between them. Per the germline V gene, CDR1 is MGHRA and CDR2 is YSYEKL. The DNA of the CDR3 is TGCGCCAGCAGCCTTAGTCCCGACACAGATACGCAGTATTTT. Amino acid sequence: CASSLSPDTDTQYF.

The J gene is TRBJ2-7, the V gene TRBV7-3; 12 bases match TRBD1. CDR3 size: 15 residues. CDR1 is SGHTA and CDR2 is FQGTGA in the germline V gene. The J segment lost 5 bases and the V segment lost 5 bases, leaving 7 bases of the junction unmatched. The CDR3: CASSMTGTGGHEQYF. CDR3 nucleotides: TGTGCCAGCAGCATGACCGGGACAGGGGGCCACGAGCAGTACTTC.

This chain's CDR3 is CASSSGTSEGYTF. DNA for the CDR3: TGTGCCAGCAGTTCCGGGACGAGTGAAGGCTACACCTTC. The chain links TRBV2 to TRBJ1-2; perhaps TRBD1 as D (5 bases). The CDR3 has 13 residues. Deletions cut 5 bases from V and 8 bases from J, with 15 bases between. Germline-derived CDR1 and CDR2 are SNHLY and FYNNEI.

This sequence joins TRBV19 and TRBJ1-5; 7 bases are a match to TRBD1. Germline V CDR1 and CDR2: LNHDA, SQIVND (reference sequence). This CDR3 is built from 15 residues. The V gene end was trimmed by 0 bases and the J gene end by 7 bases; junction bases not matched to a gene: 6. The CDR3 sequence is CASSIDRSGGQPQHF. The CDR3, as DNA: TGTGCCAGTAGTATAGACAGATCAGGGGGGCAGCCCCAGCATTTT. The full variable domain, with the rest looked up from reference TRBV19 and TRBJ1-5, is DGGITQSPKYLFRKEGQNVTLSCEQNLNHDAMYWYRQDPGQGLRLIYYSQIVNDFQKGDIAEGYSVSREKKESFPLTVTSAQKNPTAFYLCASSIDRSGGQPQHFGDGTRLSIL.

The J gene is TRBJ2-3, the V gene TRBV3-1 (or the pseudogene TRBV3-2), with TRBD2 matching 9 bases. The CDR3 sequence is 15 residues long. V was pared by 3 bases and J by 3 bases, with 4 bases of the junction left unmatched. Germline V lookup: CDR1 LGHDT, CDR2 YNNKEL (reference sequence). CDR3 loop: CASSHSAGGTDTQYF. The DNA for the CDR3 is TGTGCCAGCAGCCACTCAGCGGGGGGAACAGATACGCAGTATTTT.

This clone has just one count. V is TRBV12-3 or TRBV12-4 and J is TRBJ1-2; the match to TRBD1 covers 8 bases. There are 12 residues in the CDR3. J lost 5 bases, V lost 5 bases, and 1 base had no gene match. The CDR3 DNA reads TGTGCCAGCAGTCGACAGGGGTATGGCTACACCTTC. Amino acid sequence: CASSRQGYGYTF.

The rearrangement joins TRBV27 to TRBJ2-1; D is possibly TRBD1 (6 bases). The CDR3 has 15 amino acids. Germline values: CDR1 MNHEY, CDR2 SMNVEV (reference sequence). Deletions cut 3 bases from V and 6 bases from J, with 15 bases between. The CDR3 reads CASSFQGPSRNEQFF. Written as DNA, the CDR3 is TGTGCCAGCAGTTTTCAGGGGCCTTCGCGCAATGAGCAGTTCTTC.

In DNA form, the CDR3 reads TGCGCCAGCAGCTTGGTACGGGGAGGGACGGGCCACAATGAGCAGTTCTTC. This sequence encodes CASSLVRGGTGHNEQFF. The chain joins TRBV5-1 to TRBJ2-1; TRBD2 agrees at 7 bases. V lost 0 bases, J lost 5 bases, and 11 bases stayed unmatched. Germline V gene sequence: CDR1 SGHRS, CDR2 YFSETQ. The CDR3 extends over 17 amino acids.

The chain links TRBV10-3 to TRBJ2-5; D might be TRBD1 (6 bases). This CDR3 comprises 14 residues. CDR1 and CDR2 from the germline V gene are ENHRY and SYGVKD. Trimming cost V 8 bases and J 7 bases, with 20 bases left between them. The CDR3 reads CAISGDTPRGTQYF. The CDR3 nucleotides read TGTGCCATCTCTGGGGACACTCCTAGGGGGACCCAGTACTTC.

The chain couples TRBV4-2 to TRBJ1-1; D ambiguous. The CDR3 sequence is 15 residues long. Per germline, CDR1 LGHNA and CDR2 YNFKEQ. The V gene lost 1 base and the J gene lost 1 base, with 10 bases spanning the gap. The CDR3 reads CASSQGSGPNTEAFF. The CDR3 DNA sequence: TGTGCCAGCAGCCAAGGGTCCGGACCGAACACTGAAGCTTTCTTT.

The DNA of the CDR3 is TGTGCCAGCACCCCTGGGGCAGCCCCTGAGTACTTC. It translates to CASTPGAAPEYF. V gene TRBV2 combines with J gene TRBJ2-7; possibly TRBD1 for D (5 bases). Trimming shortened V by 7 bases and J by 11 bases, and 18 bases separated the two germline ends. The CDR3 is 12 amino acids. The V gene's germline CDR1 is SNHLY and CDR2 FYNNEI. Combining the CDR3 with reference TRBV2 and TRBJ2-7 gives the whole variable domain EPEVTQTPSHQVTQMGQEVILRCVPISNHLYFYWYRQILGQKVEFLVSFYNNEISEKSEIFDDQFSVERPDGSNFTLKIRSTKLEDSAMYFCASTPGAAPEYFGPGTRLTVT.

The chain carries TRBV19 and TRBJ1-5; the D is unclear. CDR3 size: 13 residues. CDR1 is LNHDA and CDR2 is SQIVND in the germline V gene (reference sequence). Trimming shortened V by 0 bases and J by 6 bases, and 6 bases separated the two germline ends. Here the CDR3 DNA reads TGTGCCAGTAGTATAGACGGGATTCAGCCCCAGCATTTT. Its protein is CASSIDGIQPQHF.

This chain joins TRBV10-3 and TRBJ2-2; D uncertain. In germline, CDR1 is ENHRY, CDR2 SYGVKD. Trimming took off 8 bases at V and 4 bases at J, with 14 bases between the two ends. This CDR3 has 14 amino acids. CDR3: CAISSVSVTGELFF. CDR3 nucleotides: TGTGCCATCTCGTCAGTCAGTGTCACCGGGGAGCTGTTTTTT.

This CDR3 reads CASSSDAGYSGNTIYF. The CDR3 DNA follows: TGTGCCAGCAGCTCCGATGCAGGCTACTCTGGAAACACCATATATTTT. The chain uses TRBV7-2 and TRBJ1-3, with D unresolved. V lost 4 bases and J lost 0, with 13 bases in between. The CDR3 covers 16 residues. Per germline, CDR1 SGHTA and CDR2 FQGNSA.

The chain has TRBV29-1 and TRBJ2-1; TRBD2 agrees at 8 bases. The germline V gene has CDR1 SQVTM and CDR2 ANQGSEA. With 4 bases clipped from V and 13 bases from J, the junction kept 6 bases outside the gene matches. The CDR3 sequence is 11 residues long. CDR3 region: CSVASGTSQFF. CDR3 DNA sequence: TGCAGCGTTGCATCCGGGACTAGTCAGTTCTTC.

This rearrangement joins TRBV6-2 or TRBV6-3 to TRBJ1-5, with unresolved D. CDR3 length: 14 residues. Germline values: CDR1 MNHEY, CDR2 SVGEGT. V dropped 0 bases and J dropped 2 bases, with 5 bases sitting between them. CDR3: CASSYSEGNQPQHF. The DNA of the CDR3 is TGTGCCAGCAGTTACTCGGAGGGCAATCAGCCCCAGCATTTT.

The CDR3 bases are TGTGCCAGTAGTATAGGGACAGGGGGCCGGACTGAAGCTTTCTTT. Amino acid sequence: CASSIGTGGRTEAFF. The gene calls are TRBV19 and TRBJ1-1, with 11 bases that match TRBD1. CDR3 length equals 15 residues. V was pared by 1 base and J by 5 bases, with 3 bases of the junction left unmatched. Germline values: CDR1 LNHDA, CDR2 SQIVND (reference sequence).